Following are 12 T cell receptor beta chains from one sample sequenced in a study of T cells after yellow fever vaccination. TCRdb itself ran the 5' RACE reads through MiXCR, one entry per CDR3 protein. In the table there are under 550,000 distinct CDR3 sequences, 20% to 25% of which are singletons. This material consisted of PBMCs, taken less than 25 days after the first yellow fever vaccination. Receptors originate from a man aged 18-30 years who received the YFV17D yellow fever vaccine.

This clonotype was seen ten or more times. The CDR3 DNA follows: TGCAGCGGGCTCCGACAGCTAGTTCCCTACGAGCAGTACGTC. Translating it yields CSGLRQLVPYEQYV. The chain carries TRBV29-1 and TRBJ2-7, with D possibly being TRBD1 (5 bases). There are 14 residues in the CDR3. The germline V gene encodes CDR1 SQVTM and CDR2 ANQGSEA. V dropped 7 bases and J dropped 2 bases, with 18 bases sitting between them.

This clonotype was observed many times. The chain carries TRBV7-2 and TRBJ1-5; 9 nucleotides align to TRBD1. With V trimmed by 5 bases and J by 1 base, 3 bases remained unmatched. The CDR3 is made up of 15 amino acids. Germline V gives CDR1 SGHTA, CDR2 FQGNSA. CDR3 in DNA: TGTGCCAGCAGCCCACAGGGGGCGAGCAATCAGCCCCAGCATTTT. Amino acid sequence: CASSPQGASNQPQHF.

This clonotype was found many times. The chain joins TRBV6-5 to TRBJ2-5; 7 nucleotides line up with TRBD2. V lost 5 bases, J lost 7 bases, and 4 bases stayed unmatched. Per germline, CDR1 MNHEY and CDR2 SVGAGI. The CDR3 is 12 amino acids. This CDR3 reads CASSPSGGTQYF. The DNA of the CDR3 is TGTGCCAGCAGTCCCTCGGGGGGGACCCAGTACTTC.

The V call is TRBV12-3 or TRBV12-4, the J call TRBJ2-7, with 12 bases matching TRBD1. V lost 5 bases and J lost 3; bases outside the gene matches: 11. The CDR3 runs to 17 residues. This chain's CDR3 is CASSDGTGGVRGYEQYV. CDR3 sequence (DNA): TGTGCCAGCAGTGACGGGACAGGGGGCGTTCGCGGCTACGAGCAGTACGTC.

A few counts support this clonotype. This rearrangement joins TRBV4-1 to TRBJ2-2, with TRBD2 as a possible D gene (5 bases). Trimming took 0 bases from V and 2 from J, leaving 16 bases between them. From germline, CDR1 is MGHRA and CDR2 YSYEKL. CDR3 length: 18 amino acids. The CDR3 coding sequence is TGCGCCAGCAGCCAAGAAGTCCCCGGCTGGACTAACACCGGGGAGCTGTTTTTT. Encoded protein: CASSQEVPGWTNTGELFF.

The chain uses TRBV12-3 or TRBV12-4 and TRBJ2-3; 8 nucleotides match TRBD1. The CDR3 is 15 amino acids. Trimming took 5 bases from V and 1 from J; bases not matched to a gene: 5. The CDR3 DNA reads TGTGCCAGCAGTGGACAGGGTCGTGGCACAGATACGCAGTATTTT. Protein sequence: CASSGQGRGTDTQYF.

The genes are TRBV14 and TRBJ1-1; TRBD1 might be the D (6 bases). Trimming took 4 bases from V and 10 from J, leaving 19 bases between them. Germline values: CDR1 SGHDN, CDR2 FVKESK. This CDR3 has 14 amino acids. The CDR3 spells CASSPRNTQGTAFF. In DNA form, the CDR3 reads TGTGCCAGCAGCCCAAGGAACACACAGGGCACAGCTTTCTTT.

The chain joins TRBV5-6 to TRBJ1-5; TRBD1 agrees at 7 bases. The CDR3 is 14 amino acids. From germline, CDR1 is SGHDT and CDR2 YYEEEE. Trimming at V came to 4 bases and at J to 7 bases, leaving 8 bases not matched to a gene. The chain's CDR3 is CASSQGGSGQPQHF. CDR3 DNA: TGTGCCAGCAGCCAGGGGGGGAGCGGGCAGCCCCAGCATTTT. Complete variable domain (other parts from reference TRBV5-6 and TRBJ1-5): DAGVTQSPTHLIKTRGQQVTLRCSPKSGHDTVSWYQQALGQGPQFIFQYYEEEERQRGNFPDRFSGHQFPNYSSELNVNALLLGDSALYLCASSQGGSGQPQHFGDGTRLSIL.

The chain recombines TRBV4-1 with TRBJ2-5; the match to TRBD1 covers 8 bases. With V trimmed by 0 bases and J by 1 base, 1 base remained unmatched. The CDR3 is 15 amino acids. Looked up from germline, CDR1 is MGHRA and CDR2 is YSYEKL. This chain's CDR3 is CASSQDRGRQETQYF. The CDR3 coding sequence is TGCGCCAGCAGCCAAGACAGGGGGCGCCAAGAGACCCAGTACTTC.

The chain is built from TRBV7-7 and TRBJ2-5, with a possible D match to TRBD1 (6 bases). The CDR3 runs to 10 residues. Germline CDR1 reads SSHAT; CDR2 reads FNYEAQ (reference sequence). This CDR3 reads CSTGTETQYF. CDR3 bases: TGTTCAACAGGGACGGAGACCCAGTACTTC.

The V gene is TRBV4-1, the J gene TRBJ2-2; 8 bases agree with TRBD2. The germline gives CDR1 MGHRA, CDR2 YSYEKL. V trimming: 0 bases; J trimming: 5 bases; junction bases outside the gene matches: 5. The CDR3 is 16 residues long. CDR3 in DNA: TGCGCCAGCAGCCAAGACCGGGGGGGCCGTACCGGGGAGCTGTTTTTT. Its protein is CASSQDRGGRTGELFF.

This chain uses TRBV12-3 or TRBV12-4 with TRBJ2-5; 8 nucleotides align to TRBD2. J gave up 0 bases and V 6 bases, and 18 bases lay outside the gene matches. The CDR3 spans 19 residues. Written as DNA, the CDR3 is TGTGCCAGCAGCCCCGGGTCGAGCGGGGGACGACTTTACCAAGAGACCCAGTACTTC. Its protein product is CASSPGSSGGRLYQETQYF.